A selection of T cell receptor beta chains follows, all from one sample in a study of early T cells in non-severe SARS-CoV-2 infection. TCRdb itself ran the 5' RACE reads through MiXCR, one entry per CDR3 protein. The sample has 75,000 or so distinct CDR3 sequences, 10% to 12% seen once. Sequencing used whole blood, obtained at baseline. These receptors were taken from an adult who was a healthcare worker with PCR-confirmed SARS-CoV-2 infection or an uninfected control (not recorded which). Both conserved end residues are part of each CDR3. The order of the fields is V gene, J gene, clone size, CDR3 protein. Size is omitted from some rows. Given values are once, few, many or a class for expanded clones.

V gene: TRBV10-3
J gene: TRBJ1-1
clone size: .
CDR3 protein: CAIRDRLMNTEAFF

V gene: TRBV29-1
J gene: TRBJ2-7
clone size: .
CDR3 protein: CSAEGTVGEQYF

V gene: TRBV5-1
J gene: TRBJ1-2
clone size: once
CDR3 protein: CASSSGQTVDYGYTF

V gene: TRBV30
J gene: TRBJ2-7
clone size: many
CDR3 protein: CAWKDGPYEQYF

V gene: TRBV7-6
J gene: TRBJ2-1
clone size: many
CDR3 protein: CASSLAPSSGSNYNEQFF

V gene: TRBV14
J gene: TRBJ2-3
clone size: .
CDR3 protein: CASSQVDFLTQYF

V gene: TRBV7-9
J gene: TRBJ2-7
clone size: .
CDR3 protein: CASSLVLAENYEQYF

V gene: TRBV5-5
J gene: TRBJ1-5
clone size: .
CDR3 protein: CASSSLQGFNQPQHF

V gene: TRBV30
J gene: TRBJ1-1
clone size: few
CDR3 protein: CAWNGQNTEAFF

V gene: TRBV20-1
J gene: TRBJ2-1
clone size: few
CDR3 protein: CSAEDKWEQFF

V gene: TRBV20-1
J gene: TRBJ2-7
clone size: few
CDR3 protein: CSAIGTRSSYEQYF

V gene: TRBV2
J gene: TRBJ1-5
clone size: many
CDR3 protein: CASSQQISNQPQHF

V gene: TRBV14
J gene: TRBJ1-1
clone size: .
CDR3 protein: CASSQIFGGRAFF

V gene: TRBV19
J gene: TRBJ2-5
clone size: .
CDR3 protein: CASSMGLRAKLETQYF

V gene: TRBV6-6
J gene: TRBJ2-3
clone size: many
CDR3 protein: CASSYSLGDTQYF

V gene: TRBV28
J gene: TRBJ2-4
clone size: many
CDR3 protein: CASSLFGGVAKNIQYF